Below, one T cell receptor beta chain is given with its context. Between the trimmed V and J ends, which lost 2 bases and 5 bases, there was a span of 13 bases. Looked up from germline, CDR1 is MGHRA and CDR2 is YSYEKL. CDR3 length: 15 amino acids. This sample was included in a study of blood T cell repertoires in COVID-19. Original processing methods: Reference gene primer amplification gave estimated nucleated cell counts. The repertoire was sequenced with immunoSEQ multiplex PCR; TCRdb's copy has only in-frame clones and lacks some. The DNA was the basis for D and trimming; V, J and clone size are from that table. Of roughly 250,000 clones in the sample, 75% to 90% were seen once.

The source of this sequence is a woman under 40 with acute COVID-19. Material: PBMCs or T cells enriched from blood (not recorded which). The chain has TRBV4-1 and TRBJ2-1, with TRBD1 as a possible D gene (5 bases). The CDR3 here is CASSQTGNFDNEQFF. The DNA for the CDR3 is TGCGCCAGCAGCCAAACAGGTAACTTTGACAATGAGCAGTTCTTC.